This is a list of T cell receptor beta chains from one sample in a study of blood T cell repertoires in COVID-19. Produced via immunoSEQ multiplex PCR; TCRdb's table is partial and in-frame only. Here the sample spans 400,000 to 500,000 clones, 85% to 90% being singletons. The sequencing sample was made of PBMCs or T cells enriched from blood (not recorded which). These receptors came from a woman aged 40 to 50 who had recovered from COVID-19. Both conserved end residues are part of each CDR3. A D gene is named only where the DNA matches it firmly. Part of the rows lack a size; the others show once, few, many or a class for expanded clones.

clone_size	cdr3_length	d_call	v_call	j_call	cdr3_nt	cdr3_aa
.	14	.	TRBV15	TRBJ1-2	TGTGCCACCAGCAGAGTGGAGGGTAACTATGGCTACACCTTC	CATSRVEGNYGYTF
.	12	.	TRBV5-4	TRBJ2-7	TGTGCCAGCAGCGCGGGACCCTACGAGCAGTACTTC	CASSAGPYEQYF
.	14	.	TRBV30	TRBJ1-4	TGTGCCTGGAGGGAGGGTCCTGCTAATGAAAAACTGTTTTTT	CAWREGPANEKLFF
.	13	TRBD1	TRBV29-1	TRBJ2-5	TGCAGCGTCGGGACAGGGTTTTGGGAGACCCAGTACTTC	CSVGTGFWETQYF
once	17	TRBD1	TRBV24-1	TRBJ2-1	TGTGCCACCAGTGACCACAGACAGGGGACCTCCTACAATGAGCAGTTCTTC	CATSDHRQGTSYNEQFF
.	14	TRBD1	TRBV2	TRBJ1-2	TGTGCCAGCAGTGGAACGACAGGGAACTATGGCTACACCTTC	CASSGTTGNYGYTF
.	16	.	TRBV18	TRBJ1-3	TGTGCCAGCTCACCGGGACTCAAAACAGCCGGAAACACCATATATTTT	CASSPGLKTAGNTIYF
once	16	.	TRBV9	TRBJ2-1	TGTGCCAGCAGCCGAGCGGGCTCAAGCTCCTACAATGAGCAGTTCTTC	CASSRAGSSSYNEQFF
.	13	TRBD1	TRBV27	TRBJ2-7	TGTGCCAGCAGACCCTTGGGGGGACAGGGGGTAAACTTC	CASRPLGGQGVNF
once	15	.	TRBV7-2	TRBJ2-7	TGTGCCAGCAGCTTAAGTCTGACCACGGGGTACGAGCAGTACTTC	CASSLSLTTGYEQYF
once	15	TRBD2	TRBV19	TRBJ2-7	TGTGCCAGTAGCCAAAGGGGACTAGCGAGTTACGAGCAGTACTTC	CASSQRGLASYEQYF
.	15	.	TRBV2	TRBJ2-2	TGTGCCAGCAGTGTACAGGCAACTTCCACCGGGGAGCTGTTTTTT	CASSVQATSTGELFF
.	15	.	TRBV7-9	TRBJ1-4	TGTGCCAGCAGCCGAAGACAGTCCCCAAATGAAAAACTGTTTTTT	CASSRRQSPNEKLFF
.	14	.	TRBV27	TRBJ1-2	TGTGCCAGCAGTCCTAGGAAAGCTAACTATGGCTACACCTTC	CASSPRKANYGYTF
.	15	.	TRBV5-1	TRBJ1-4	TGCGCCAGCAGCTGGTCCTTGGCTACTAATGAAAAACTGTTTTTT	CASSWSLATNEKLFF
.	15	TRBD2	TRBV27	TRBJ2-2	TGTGCCAGCAGTCCGCTAGCGGAGAACACCGGGGAGCTGTTTTTT	CASSPLAENTGELFF
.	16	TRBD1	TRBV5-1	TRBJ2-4	TGCGCCAGCAGCGGGGGACAGGGGGTAACCAAAAACATTCAGTACTTC	CASSGGQGVTKNIQYF
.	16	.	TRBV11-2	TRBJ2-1	TGTGCCAGCAGCCCGGAAGCCTGGAGCTCCTACAATGAGCAGTTCTTC	CASSPEAWSSYNEQFF
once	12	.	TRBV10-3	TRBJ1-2	TGTGCCATCAGTGGCCGGGACTATGGCTACACCTTC	CAISGRDYGYTF
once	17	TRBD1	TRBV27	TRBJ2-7	TGTGCCAGCAGTTTATCGCCAGGGACAGGGGTAGCCTACGAGCAGTACTTC	CASSLSPGTGVAYEQYF
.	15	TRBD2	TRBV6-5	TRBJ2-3	TGTGCCAGCAATAGAAGACTAGCGTCCACAGATACGCAGTATTTT	CASNRRLASTDTQYF